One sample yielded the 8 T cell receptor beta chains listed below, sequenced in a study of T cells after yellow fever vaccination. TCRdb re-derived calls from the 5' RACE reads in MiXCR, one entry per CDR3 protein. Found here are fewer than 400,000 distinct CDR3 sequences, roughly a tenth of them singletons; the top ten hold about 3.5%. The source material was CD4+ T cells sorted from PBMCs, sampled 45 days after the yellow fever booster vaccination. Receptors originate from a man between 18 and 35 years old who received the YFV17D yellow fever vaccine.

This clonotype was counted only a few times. CDR3 sequence: CASRRRGASNQPQHF. CDR3 DNA: TGTGCCAGCAGGCGCAGGGGCGCGTCCAATCAGCCCCAGCATTTT. V is TRBV2 and J is TRBJ1-5; TRBD1 might be the D (6 bases). The germline CDR1 and CDR2 sequences are SNHLY and FYNNEI. Deletions cut 6 bases from V and 3 bases from J, with 15 bases between. The CDR3 spans 15 residues.

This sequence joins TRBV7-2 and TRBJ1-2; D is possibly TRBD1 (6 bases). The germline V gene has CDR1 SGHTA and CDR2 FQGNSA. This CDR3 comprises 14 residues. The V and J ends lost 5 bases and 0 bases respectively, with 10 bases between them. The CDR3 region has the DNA TGTGCCAGCAGCAAGGGGGGGCCTAACTATGGCTACACCTTC. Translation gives CASSKGGPNYGYTF.

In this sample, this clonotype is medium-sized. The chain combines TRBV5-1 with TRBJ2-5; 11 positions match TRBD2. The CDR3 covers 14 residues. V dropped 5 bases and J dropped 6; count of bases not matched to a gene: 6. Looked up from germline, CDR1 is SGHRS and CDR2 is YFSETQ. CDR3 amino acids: CASRTGLAGQTQYF. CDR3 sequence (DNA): TGCGCCAGCAGGACCGGACTAGCGGGCCAGACCCAGTACTTC.

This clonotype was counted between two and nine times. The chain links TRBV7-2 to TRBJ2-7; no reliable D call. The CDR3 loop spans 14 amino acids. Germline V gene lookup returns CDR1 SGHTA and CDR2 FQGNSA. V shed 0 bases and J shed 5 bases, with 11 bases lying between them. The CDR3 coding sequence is TGTGCCAGCAGCTTAGCACCTGCAGTCAACGAGCAGTACTTC. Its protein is CASSLAPAVNEQYF.

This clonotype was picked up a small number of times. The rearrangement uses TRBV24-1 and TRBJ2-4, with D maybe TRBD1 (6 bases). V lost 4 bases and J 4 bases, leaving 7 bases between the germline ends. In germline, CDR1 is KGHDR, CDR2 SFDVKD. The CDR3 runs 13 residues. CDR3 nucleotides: TGTGCCACCAGTGAGGGGGCTAAAAACATTCAGTACTTC. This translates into CATSEGAKNIQYF.

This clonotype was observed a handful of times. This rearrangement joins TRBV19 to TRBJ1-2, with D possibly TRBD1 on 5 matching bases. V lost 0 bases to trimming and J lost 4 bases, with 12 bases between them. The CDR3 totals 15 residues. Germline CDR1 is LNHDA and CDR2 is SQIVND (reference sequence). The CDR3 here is CASSIETGATYGYTF. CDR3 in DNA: TGTGCCAGTAGTATAGAGACCGGGGCCACCTATGGCTACACCTTC. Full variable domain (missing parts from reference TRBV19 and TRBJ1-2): DGGITQSPKYLFRKEGQNVTLSCEQNLNHDAMYWYRQDPGQGLRLIYYSQIVNDFQKGDIAEGYSVSREKKESFPLTVTSAQKNPTAFYLCASSIETGATYGYTFGSGTRLTVV.

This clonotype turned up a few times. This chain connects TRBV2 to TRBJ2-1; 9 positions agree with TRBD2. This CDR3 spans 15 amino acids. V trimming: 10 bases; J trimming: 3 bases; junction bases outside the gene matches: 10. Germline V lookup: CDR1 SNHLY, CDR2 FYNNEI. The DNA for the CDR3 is TGTGCCAATCGGAAGGGTAGCGGGGGCTACAATGAGCAGTTCTTC. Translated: CANRKGSGGYNEQFF.

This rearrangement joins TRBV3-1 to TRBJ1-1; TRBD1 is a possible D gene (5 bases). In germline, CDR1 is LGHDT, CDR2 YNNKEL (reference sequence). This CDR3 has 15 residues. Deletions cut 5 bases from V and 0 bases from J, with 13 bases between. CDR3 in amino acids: CASSVSTALNTEAFF. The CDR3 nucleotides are TGTGCCAGCAGCGTTTCGACAGCTTTGAACACTGAAGCTTTCTTT.